This T cell receptor (beta chain) is from a study of cytomegalovirus exposure and HLA in healthy donors. Whole-study findings and limits: In a later analysis, at a false discovery rate of 0.05, roughly 17,000 TCR beta sequences matched HLA alleles. In a later analysis, a missense DCLRE1C variant was linked to TCR beta V- and J-gene trimming.

Remarks on this clone: Its antigen is not known.

V was pared by 1 base and J by 2 bases, with 2 bases of the junction left unmatched. Germline CDR1 and CDR2: SGHTA and FQGNSA. The CDR3 is 15 residues long. PCR amplification relied on 60 Vbeta primers (plus 13 Jbeta primers). Only in-frame clones appear in the TCRdb table, and some are missing; sequencing was by immunoSEQ multiplex PCR. The data show 100,000 to 150,000 clones, and the top ten clones hold under 2%. The genes are TRBV7-2 and TRBJ2-3; TRBD2 matches 8 bases. This clonotype was obtained from a woman aged 40 to 49 in good health and CMV-seronegative. The sequencing input was PBMCs. The CDR3 DNA sequence: TGTGCCAGCAGCTTAGTGCGGGGGGACACAGATACGCAGTATTTT. Translation gives CASSLVRGDTDTQYF.